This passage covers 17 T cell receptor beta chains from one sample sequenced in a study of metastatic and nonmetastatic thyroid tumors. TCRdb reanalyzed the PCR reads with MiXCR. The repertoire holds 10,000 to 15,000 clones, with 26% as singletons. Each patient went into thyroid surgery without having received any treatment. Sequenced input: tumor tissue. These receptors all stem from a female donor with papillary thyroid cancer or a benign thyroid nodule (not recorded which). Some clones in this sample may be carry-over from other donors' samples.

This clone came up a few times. CDR3 in amino acids: CASSSAETRSSYEQYF. The CDR3 DNA reads TGTGCCAGCAGTTCAGCTGAGACGCGGAGCTCCTACGAGCAGTACTTC. This sequence joins TRBV28 and TRBJ2-7; D not resolved. V lost 4 bases and J 0 bases, leaving 16 bases between the germline ends. In germline, CDR1 is MDHEN, CDR2 SYDVKM. This CDR3 spans 16 amino acids.

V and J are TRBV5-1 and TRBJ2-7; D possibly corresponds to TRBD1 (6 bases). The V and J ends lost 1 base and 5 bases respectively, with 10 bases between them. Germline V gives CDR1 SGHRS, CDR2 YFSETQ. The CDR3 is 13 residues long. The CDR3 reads CASSLTYRDEQYF. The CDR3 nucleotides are TGCGCCAGCAGCTTGACCTACAGGGACGAGCAGTACTTC.

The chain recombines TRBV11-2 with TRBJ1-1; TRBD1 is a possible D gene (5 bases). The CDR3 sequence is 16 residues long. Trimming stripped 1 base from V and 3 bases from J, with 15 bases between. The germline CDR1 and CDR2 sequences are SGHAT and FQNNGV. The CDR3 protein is CASSLGGAGMDTEAFF. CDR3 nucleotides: TGTGCCAGCAGCTTAGGTGGGGCGGGGATGGACACTGAAGCTTTCTTT.

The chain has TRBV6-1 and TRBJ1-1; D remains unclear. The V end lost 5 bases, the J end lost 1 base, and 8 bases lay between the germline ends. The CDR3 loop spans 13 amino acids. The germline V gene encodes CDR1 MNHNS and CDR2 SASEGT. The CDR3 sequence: CASSQDGNTEAFF. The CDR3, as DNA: TGTGCCAGCAGTCAAGACGGGAACACTGAAGCTTTCTTT.

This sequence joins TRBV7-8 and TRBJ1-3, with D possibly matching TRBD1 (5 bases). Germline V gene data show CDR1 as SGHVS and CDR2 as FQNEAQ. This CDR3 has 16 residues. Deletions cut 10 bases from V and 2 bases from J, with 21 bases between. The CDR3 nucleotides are TGTGCCACCATCTTACTCACAGGTGACGCTGGAAACACCATATATTTT. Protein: CATILLTGDAGNTIYF. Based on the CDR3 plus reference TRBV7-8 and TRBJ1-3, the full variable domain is GAGVSQSPRYKVAKRGQDVALRCDPISGHVSLFWYQQALGQGPEFLTYFQNEAQLDKSGLPSDRFFAERPEGSVSTLKIQRTQQEDSAVYLCATILLTGDAGNTIYFGEGSWLTVV.

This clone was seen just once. The CDR3 here is CASSFYLLAGESYNEQFF. CDR3 nucleotide sequence: TGTGCCAGTAGTTTCTACCTCCTAGCGGGAGAGTCATACAATGAGCAGTTCTTC. V gene TRBV19 combines with J gene TRBJ2-1; 10 bases agree with TRBD2. V was clipped by 5 bases and J by 4 bases; unmatched bases: 14. Germline-derived CDR1 and CDR2 are LNHDA and SQIVND (reference sequence). This CDR3 comprises 18 residues.

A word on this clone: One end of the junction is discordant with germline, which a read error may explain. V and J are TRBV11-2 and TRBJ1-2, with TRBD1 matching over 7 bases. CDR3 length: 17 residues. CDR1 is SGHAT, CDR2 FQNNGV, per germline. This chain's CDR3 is CASSLLRTWQGEDGHTF. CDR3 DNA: TGTGCCAGCAGCTTATTGCGAACCTGGCAGGGGGAGGATGGCCACACCTTC.

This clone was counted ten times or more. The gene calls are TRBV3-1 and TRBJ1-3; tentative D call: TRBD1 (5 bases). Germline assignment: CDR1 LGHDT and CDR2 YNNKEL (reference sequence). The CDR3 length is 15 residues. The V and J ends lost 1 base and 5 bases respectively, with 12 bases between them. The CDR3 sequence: CASSQGSGIRNTIYF. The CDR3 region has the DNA TGTGCCAGCAGCCAAGGCTCAGGGATTAGAAACACCATATATTTT.

CDR3 amino acids: CAWRGQGARGYTF. DNA of the CDR3: TGTGCCTGGAGAGGACAGGGGGCGCGGGGCTACACCTTC. The V call is TRBV30, the J call TRBJ1-2; 11 bases agree with TRBD1. CDR3 length: 13 amino acids. Per the germline V gene, CDR1 is GTSNPN and CDR2 is SVGIG (reference sequence). V lost 3 bases to trimming and J lost 8 bases; unmatched junction nucleotides: 5.

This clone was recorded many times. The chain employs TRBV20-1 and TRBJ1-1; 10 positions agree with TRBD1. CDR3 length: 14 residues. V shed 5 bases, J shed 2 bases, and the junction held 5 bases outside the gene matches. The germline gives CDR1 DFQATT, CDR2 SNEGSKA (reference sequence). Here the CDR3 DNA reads TGCAGTGCTGACAGGGGGCGGAAAAACACTGAAGCTTTCTTT. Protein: CSADRGRKNTEAFF.

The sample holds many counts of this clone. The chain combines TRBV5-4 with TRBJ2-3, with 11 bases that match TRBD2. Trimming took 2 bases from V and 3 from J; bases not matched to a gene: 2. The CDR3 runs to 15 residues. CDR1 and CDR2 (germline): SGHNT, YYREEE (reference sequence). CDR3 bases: TGTGCCAGCAGCTTAGTAGCGGGAGGGACAGATACGCAGTATTTT. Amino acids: CASSLVAGGTDTQYF.

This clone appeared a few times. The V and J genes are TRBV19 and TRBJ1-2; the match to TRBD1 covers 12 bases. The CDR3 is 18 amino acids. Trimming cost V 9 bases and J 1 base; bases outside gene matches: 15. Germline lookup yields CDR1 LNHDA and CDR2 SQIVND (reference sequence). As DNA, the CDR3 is TGTGCCAGACCCTCAAACCGGGACAGGGGGCACCGTAACTATGGCTACACCTTC. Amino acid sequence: CARPSNRDRGHRNYGYTF.

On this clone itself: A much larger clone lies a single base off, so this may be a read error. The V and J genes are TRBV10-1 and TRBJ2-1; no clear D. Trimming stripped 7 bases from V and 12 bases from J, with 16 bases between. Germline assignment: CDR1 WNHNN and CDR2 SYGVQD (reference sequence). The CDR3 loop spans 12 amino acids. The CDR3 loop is CASTNGFCGQFF. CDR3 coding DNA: TGCGCCAGCACCAACGGGTTTTGTGGGCAGTTCTTC.

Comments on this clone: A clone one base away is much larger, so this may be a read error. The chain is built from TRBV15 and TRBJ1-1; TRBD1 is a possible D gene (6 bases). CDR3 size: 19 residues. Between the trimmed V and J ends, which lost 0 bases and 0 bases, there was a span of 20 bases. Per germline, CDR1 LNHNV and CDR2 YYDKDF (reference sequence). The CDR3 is CATSRDVPLGHALNTEAFF. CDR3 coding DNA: TGTGCCACCAGCAGAGATGTCCCTTTGGGACATGCGTTGAACACTGAAGCTTTCTTT.

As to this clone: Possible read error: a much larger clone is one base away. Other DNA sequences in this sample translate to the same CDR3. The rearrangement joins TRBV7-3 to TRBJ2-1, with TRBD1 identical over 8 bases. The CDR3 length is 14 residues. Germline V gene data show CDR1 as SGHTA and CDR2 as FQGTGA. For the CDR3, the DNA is TGTGCTAGCAGCCTAGGAGCAGGGGGCGTGGAGCAGTTCTTC. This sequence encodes CASSLGAGGVEQFF. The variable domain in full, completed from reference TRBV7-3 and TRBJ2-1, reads GAGVSQTPSNKVTEKGKYVELRCDPISGHTALYWYRQSLGQGPEFLIYFQGTGAADDSGLPNDRFFAVRPEGSVSTLKIQRTERGDSAVYLCASSLGAGGVEQFFGPGTRLTVL.

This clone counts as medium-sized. In DNA form, the CDR3 reads TGTGCCACCAGCAGTAGCGGGGGGAGCACAGATACGCAGTATTTT. It encodes CATSSSGGSTDTQYF. The chain uses TRBV15 and TRBJ2-3; 10 bases align to TRBD2. Germline loops: CDR1 LNHNV, CDR2 YYDKDF (reference sequence). This CDR3 is built from 15 residues. Trimming at V came to 3 bases and at J to 0 bases, leaving 0 bases not matched to a gene.

As DNA, the CDR3 is TGTGCCAGCAGCCAAGAAGGGACAGCTGGGGCCAACGTCCTGACTTTC. Translated, it gives CASSQEGTAGANVLTF. The chain combines TRBV4-2 with TRBJ2-6; 7 nucleotides agree with TRBD1. Trimming cost V 0 bases and J 2 bases; bases outside gene matches: 1. CDR1 LGHNA and CDR2 YNFKEQ come from the germline V gene. This CDR3 is 16 amino acids long.